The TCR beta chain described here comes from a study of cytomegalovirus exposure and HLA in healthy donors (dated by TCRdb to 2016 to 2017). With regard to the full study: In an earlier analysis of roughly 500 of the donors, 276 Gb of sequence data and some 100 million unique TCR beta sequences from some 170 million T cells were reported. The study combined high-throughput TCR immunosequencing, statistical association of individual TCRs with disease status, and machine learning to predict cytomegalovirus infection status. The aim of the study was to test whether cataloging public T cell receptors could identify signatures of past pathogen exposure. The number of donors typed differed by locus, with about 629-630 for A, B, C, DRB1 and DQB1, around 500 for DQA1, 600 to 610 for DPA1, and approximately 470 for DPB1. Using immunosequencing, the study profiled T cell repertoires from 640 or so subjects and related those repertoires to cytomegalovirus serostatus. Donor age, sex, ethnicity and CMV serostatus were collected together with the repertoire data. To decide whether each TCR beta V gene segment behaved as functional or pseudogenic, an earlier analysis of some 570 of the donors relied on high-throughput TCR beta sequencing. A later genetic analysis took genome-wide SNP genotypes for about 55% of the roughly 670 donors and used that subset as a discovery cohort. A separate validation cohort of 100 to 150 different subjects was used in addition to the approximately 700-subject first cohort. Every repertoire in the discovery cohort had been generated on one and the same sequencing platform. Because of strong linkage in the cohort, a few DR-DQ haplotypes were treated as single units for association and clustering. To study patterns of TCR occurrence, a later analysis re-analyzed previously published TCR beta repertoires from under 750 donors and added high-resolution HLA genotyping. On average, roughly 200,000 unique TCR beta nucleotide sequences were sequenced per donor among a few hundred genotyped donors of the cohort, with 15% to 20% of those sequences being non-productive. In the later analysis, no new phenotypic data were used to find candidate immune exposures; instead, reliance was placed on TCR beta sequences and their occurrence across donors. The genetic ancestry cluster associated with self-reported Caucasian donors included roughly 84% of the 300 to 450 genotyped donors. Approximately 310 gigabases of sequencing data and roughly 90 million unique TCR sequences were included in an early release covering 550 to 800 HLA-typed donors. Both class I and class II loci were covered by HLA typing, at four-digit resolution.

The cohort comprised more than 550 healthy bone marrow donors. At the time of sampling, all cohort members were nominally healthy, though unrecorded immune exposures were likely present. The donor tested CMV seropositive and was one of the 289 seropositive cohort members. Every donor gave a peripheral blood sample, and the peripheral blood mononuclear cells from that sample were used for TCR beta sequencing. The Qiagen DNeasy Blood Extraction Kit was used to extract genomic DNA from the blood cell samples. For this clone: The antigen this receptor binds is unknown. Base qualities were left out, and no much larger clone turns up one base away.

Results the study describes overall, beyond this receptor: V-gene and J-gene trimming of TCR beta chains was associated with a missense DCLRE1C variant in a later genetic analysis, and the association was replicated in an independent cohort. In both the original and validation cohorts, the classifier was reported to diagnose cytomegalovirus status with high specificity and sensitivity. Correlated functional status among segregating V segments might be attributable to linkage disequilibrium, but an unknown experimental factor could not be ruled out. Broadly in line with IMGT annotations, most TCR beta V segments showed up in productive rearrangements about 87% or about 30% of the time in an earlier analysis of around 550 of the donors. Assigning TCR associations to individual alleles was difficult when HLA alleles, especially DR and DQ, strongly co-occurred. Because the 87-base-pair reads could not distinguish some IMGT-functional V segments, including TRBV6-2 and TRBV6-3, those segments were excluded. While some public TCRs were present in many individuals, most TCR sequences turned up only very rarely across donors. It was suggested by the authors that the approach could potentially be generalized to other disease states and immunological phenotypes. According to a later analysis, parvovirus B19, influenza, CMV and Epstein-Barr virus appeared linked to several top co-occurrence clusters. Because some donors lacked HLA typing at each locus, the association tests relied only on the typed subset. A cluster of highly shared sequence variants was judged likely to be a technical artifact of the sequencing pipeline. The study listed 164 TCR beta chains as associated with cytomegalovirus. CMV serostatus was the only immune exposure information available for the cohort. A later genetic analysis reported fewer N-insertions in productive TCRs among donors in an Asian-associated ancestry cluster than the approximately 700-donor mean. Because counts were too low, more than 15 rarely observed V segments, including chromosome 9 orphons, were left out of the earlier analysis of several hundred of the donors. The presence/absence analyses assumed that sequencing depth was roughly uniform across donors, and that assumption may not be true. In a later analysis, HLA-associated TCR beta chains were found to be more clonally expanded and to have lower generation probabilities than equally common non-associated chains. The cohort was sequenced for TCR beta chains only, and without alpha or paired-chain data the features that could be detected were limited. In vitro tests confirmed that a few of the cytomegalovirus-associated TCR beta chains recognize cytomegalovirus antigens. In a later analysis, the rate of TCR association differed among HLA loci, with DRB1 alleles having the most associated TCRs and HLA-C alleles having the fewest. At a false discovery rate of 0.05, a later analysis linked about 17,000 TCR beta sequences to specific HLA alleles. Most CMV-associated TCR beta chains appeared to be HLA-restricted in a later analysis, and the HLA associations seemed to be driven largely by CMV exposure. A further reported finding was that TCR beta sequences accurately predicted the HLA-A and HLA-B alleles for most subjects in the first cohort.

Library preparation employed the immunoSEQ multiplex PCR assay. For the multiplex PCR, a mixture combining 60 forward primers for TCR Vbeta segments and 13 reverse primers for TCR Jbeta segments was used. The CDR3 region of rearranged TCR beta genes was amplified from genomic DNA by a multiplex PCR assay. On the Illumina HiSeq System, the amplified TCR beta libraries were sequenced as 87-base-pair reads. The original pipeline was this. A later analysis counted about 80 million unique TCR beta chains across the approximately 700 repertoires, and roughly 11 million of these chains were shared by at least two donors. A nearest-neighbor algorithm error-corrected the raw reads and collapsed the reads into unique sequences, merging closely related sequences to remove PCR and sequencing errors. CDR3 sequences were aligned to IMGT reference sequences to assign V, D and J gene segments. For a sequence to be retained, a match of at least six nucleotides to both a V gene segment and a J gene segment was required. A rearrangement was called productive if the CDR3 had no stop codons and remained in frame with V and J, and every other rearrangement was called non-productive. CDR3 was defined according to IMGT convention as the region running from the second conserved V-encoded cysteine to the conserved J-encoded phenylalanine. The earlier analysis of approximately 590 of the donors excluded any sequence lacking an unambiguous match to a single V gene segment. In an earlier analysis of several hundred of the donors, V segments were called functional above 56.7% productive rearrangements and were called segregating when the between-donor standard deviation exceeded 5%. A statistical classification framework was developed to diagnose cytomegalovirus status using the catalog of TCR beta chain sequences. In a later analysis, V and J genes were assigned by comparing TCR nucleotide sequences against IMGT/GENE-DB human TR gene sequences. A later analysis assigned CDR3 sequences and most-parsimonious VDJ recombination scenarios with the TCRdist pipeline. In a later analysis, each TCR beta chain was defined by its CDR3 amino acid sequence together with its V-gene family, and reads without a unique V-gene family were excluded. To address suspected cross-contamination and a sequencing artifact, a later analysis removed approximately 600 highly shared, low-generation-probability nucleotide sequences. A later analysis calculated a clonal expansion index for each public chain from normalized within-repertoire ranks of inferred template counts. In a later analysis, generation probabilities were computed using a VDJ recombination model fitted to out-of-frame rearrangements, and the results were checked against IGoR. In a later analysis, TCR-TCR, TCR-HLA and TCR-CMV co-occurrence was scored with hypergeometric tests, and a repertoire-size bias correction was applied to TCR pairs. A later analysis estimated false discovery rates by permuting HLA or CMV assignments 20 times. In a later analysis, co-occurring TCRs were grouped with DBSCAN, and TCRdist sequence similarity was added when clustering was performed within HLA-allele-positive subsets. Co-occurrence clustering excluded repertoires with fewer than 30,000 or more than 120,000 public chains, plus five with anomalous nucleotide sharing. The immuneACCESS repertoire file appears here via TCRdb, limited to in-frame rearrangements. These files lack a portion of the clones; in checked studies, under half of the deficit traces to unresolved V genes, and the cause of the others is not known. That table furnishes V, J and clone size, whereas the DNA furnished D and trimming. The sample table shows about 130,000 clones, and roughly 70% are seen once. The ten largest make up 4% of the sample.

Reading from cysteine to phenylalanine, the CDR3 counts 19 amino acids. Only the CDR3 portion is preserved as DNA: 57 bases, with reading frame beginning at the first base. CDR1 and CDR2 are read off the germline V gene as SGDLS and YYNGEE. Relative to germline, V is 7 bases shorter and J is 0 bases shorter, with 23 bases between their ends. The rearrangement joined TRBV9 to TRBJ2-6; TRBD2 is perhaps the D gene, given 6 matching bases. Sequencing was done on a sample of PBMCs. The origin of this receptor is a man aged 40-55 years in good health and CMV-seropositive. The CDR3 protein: CASGRSRFGGSSGANVLTF. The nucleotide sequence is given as TGTGCCAGCGGTAGGAGTAGGTTCGGGGGATCCTCTGGGGCCAACGTCCTGACTTTC.